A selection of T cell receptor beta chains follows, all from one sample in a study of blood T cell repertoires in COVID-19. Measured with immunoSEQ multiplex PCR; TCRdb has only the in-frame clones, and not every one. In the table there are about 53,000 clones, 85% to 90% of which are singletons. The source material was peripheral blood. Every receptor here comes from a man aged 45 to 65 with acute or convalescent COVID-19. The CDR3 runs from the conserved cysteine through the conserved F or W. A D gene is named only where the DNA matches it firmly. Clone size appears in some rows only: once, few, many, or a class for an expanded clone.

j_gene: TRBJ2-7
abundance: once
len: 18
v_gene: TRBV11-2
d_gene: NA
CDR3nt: TGTGCCAGCAGCTTAGGATACGGGGCTGGGGGGATCTCCTACGAGCAGTACTTC
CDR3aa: CASSLGYGAGGISYEQYF

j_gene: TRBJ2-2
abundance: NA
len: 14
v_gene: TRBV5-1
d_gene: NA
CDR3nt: TGCGCCAGCAGCTTGGCCGGGACAACCGGGGAGCTGTTTTTT
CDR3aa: CASSLAGTTGELFF

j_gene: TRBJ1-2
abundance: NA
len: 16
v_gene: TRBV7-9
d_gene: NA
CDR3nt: TGTGCCAGCAAATCCCCCCACCCAGACAGAGACTATGGCTACACCTTC
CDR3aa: CASKSPHPDRDYGYTF

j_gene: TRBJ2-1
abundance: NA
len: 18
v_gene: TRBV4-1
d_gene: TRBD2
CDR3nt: TGCGCCAGCAGCCAAGATTTCGCACTAGCGGGAGTTTCGAATGAGCAGTTCTTC
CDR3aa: CASSQDFALAGVSNEQFF

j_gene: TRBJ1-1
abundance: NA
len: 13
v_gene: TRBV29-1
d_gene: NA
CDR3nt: TGCAGCGTCCATTTCTTCGGGGGCACTGAAGCTTTCTTT
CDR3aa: CSVHFFGGTEAFF

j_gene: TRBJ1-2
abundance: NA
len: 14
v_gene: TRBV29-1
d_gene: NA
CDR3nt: TGCAGCGCCCTACAGGAGGGACTCCCCTATGGCTACACCTTC
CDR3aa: CSALQEGLPYGYTF

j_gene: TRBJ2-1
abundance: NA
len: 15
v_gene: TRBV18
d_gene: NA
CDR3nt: TGTGCCAGCTCACTGAGGGGACTGGACTACAATGAGCAGTTCTTC
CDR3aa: CASSLRGLDYNEQFF

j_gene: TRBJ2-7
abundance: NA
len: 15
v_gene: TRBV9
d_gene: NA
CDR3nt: TGTGCCAGCAGCGTAGACCCAACAGGGCCCTACGAGCAGTACTTC
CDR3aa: CASSVDPTGPYEQYF

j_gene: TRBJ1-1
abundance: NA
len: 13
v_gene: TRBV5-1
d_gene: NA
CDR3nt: TGCGCCAGCAGCGGCAGGGTGAACACTGAAGCTTTCTTT
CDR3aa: CASSGRVNTEAFF

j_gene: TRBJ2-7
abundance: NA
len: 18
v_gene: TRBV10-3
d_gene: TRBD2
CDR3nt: TGTGCCATCAGTGACCCAGAGAGCGGGAGCCCTAAAACCTACGAGCAGTACTTC
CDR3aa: CAISDPESGSPKTYEQYF

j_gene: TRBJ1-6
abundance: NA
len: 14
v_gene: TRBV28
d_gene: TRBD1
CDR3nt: TGTGCCAGCAGACAGGGGGCGAAGTATTCACCCCTCCACTTT
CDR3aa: CASRQGAKYSPLHF

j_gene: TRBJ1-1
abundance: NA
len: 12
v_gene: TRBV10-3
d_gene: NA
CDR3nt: TGTGCCACCCAGGGGTCGGGGACTGAAGCTTTCTTT
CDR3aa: CATQGSGTEAFF

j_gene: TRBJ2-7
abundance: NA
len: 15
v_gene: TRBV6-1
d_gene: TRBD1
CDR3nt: TGTGCCAGCAGTGAATTCCGGGACAGCTTCTACGAGCAGTACTTC
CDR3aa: CASSEFRDSFYEQYF

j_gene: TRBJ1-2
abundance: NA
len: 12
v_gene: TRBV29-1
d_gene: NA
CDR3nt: TGCAGCGCCCGACCGGAGATAGGAGGCTACACCTTC
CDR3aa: CSARPEIGGYTF

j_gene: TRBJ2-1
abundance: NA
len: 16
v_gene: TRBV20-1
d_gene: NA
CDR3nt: TGCAGTGCTAGTCCAGCGGAAAGGGAGATTTACAATGAGCAGTTCTTC
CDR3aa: CSASPAEREIYNEQFF

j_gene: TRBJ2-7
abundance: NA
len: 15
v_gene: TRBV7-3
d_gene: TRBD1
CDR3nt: TGTGCCAGCAGCTTATCGGGGACAGGTACCTACGAGCAGTACTTC
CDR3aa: CASSLSGTGTYEQYF

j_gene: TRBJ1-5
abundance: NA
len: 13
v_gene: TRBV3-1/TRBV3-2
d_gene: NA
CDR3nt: TGTGCCAGCAGCCTCCTATCAGGTCAGCCCCAGCATTTT
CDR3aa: CASSLLSGQPQHF

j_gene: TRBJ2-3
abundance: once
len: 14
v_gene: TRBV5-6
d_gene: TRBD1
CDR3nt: TGTGCCAGCAGATCCGGGACAGCCCGAGATACGCAGTATTTT
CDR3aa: CASRSGTARDTQYF

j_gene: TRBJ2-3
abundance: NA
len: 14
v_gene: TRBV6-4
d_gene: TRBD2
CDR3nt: TGTGCCAGCAGTGAGGCGGGGGATGGGCGTACGCAGTATTTT
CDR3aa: CASSEAGDGRTQYF

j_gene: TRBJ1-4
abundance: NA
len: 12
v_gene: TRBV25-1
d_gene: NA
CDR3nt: TGTGCCAGCAGTGAAGTAACCGGAAAACTGTTTTTT
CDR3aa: CASSEVTGKLFF

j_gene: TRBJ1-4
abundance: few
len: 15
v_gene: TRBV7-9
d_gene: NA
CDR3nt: TGTGCCAGCAGCTTATTGAAAATTGCGGATGAAAAACTGTTTTTT
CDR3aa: CASSLLKIADEKLFF

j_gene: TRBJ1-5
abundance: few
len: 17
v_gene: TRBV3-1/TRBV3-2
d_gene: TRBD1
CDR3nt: TGTGCCAGCAGCCAAGCCGCGGGACAGGGGGCGGGGCAGCCCCAGCATTTT
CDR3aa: CASSQAAGQGAGQPQHF

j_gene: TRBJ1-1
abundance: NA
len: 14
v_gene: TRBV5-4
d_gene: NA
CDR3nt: TGTGCCAGTTTACGGCGGGGAACAAACACTGAAGCTTTCTTT
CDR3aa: CASLRRGTNTEAFF

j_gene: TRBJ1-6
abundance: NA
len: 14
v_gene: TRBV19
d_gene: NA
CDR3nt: TGTGCCAGTAGTACGAGCTCCTATAATTCACCCCTCCACTTT
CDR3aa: CASSTSSYNSPLHF

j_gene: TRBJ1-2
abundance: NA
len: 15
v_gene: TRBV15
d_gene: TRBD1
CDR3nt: TGTGCCACCAGGCGGACAGGACCCTTTAACTATGGCTACACCTTC
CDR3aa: CATRRTGPFNYGYTF

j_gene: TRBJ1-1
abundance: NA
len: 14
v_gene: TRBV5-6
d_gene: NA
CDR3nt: TGTGCCAGCAGCTTGTCCGGGGTCGATACTGAAGCTTTCTTT
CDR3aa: CASSLSGVDTEAFF

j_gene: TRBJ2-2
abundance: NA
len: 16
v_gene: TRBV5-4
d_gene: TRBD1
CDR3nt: TGTGCCAGCAGCTTGGGACAGGGGGCTGGCACCGGGGAGCTGTTTTTT
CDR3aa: CASSLGQGAGTGELFF

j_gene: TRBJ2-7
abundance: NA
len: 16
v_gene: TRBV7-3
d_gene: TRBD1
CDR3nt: TGTGCCAGCAGCCAAATGTCAGGGGGTGGTAGCTACGAGCAGTACTTC
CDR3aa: CASSQMSGGGSYEQYF

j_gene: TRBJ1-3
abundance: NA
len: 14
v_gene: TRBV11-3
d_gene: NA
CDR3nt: TGTGCCAGCAGCTTAGGGACAGCTGGAAACACCATATATTTT
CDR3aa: CASSLGTAGNTIYF

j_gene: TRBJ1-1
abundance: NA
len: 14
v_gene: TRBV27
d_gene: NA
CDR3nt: TGTGCCAGCAGTCACTACGGACAGTATGCTGAAGCTTTCTTT
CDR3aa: CASSHYGQYAEAFF

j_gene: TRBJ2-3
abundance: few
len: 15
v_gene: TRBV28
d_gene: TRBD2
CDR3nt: TGTGCCAGCTGGGGGAGGGAGAAGGGCACAGATACGCAGTATTTT
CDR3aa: CASWGREKGTDTQYF

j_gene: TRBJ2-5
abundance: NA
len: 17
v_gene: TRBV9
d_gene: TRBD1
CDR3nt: TGTGCCAGCAGCACCCGCTCCTCCGGACAGGTCAAAGAGACCCAGTACTTC
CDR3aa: CASSTRSSGQVKETQYF

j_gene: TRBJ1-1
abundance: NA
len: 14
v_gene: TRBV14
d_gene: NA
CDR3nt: TGTGCCAGCAGCCAAGATCGAGGGATGTGGCGTGCTTTCTTT
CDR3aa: CASSQDRGMWRAFF

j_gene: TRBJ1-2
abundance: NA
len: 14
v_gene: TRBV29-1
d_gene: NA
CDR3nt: TGCAGCGTTGTGGGACTGACACCGGCGGGCGGCTACACCTTC
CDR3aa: CSVVGLTPAGGYTF

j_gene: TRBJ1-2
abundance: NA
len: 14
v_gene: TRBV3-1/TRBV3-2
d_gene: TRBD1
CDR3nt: TGTGCCAGCAGCCAAAGAGGGGGCTCGGATGGCTACACCTTC
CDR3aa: CASSQRGGSDGYTF

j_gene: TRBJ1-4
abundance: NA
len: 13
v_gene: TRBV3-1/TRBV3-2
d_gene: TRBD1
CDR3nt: TGTGCCAGCAGCCAGACAGGGGATGAAAAACTGTTTTTT
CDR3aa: CASSQTGDEKLFF

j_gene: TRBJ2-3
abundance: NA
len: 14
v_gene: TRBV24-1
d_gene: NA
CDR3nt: TGTGCCACCAGTGATCCGTCGGGATCAGATACGCAGTATTTT
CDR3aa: CATSDPSGSDTQYF

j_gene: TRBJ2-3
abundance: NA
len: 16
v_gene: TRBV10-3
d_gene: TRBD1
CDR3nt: TGTGCCATCAGTGGAACTACAGGGGTCCGCACAGATACGCAGTATTTT
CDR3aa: CAISGTTGVRTDTQYF

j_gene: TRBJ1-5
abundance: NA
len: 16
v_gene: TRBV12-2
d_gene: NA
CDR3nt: TGTGCAAGTCGCTTAAGTCGGGACAGCCGGCATCAGCCCCAGCATTTT
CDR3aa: CASRLSRDSRHQPQHF

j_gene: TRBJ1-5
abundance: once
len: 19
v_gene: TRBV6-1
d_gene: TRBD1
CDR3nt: TGTGCCAGCAGTGAAAGTTCTCGGACAGGCCAAAGGGCCAATCAGCCCCAGCATTTT
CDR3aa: CASSESSRTGQRANQPQHF

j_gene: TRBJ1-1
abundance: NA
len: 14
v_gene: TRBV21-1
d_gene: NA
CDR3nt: TGTGCCAGCAGGGGGCAGGGGTTGAACACTGAAGCTTTCTTT
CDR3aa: CASRGQGLNTEAFF

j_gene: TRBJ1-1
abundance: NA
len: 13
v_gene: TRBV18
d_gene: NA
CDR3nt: TGTGCCAGCTCACCTGTAGCGGGGGCTGAAGCTTTCTTT
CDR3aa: CASSPVAGAEAFF

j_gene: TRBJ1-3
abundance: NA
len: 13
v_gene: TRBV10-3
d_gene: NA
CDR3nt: TGTGCCATCAGTGACGGCTCTGGAAACACCATATATTTT
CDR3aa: CAISDGSGNTIYF

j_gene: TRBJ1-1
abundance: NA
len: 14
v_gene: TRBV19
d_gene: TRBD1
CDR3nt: TGTGCCAGTAGCCAGGGGGCTTGGAACACTGAAGCTTTCTTT
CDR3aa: CASSQGAWNTEAFF

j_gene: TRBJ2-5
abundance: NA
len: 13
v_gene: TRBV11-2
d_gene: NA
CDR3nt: TGTGCCAGCAGCTTAGGGCCTGAAGAGACCCAGTACTTC
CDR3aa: CASSLGPEETQYF

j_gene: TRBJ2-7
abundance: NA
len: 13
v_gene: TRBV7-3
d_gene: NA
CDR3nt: TGTGCCAGCAGCAAAAATCCCCTCTACGAGCAGTACTTC
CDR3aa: CASSKNPLYEQYF

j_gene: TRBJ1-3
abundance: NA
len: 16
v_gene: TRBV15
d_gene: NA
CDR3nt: TGTGCCACCAGCAGAGATAATACCCGGTCTGGAAACACCATATATTTT
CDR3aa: CATSRDNTRSGNTIYF

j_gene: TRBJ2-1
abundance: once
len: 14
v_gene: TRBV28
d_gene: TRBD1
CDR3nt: TGTGCCAGCGAGTTGACAGGGACCTACAATGAGCAGTTCTTC
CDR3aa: CASELTGTYNEQFF

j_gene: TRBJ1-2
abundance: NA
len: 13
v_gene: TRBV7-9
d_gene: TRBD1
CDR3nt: TGTGCCAGCAGCTCAGGGGGGAACTATGGCTACACCTTC
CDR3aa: CASSSGGNYGYTF

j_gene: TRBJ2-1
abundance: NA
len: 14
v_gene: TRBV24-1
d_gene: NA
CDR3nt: TGTGCCACCACCACGAGGGACTCCTACAATGAGCAGTTCTTC
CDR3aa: CATTTRDSYNEQFF

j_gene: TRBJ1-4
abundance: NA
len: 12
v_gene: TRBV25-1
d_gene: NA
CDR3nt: TGTGACGCCGTGGGGCCGAGAAGAAAACTGTTTTTT
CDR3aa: CDAVGPRRKLFF

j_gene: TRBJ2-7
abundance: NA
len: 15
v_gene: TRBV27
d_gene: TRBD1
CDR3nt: TGTGCCAGCAGTACCCGGGACAGGGTTCCCTACGAGCAGTACTTC
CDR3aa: CASSTRDRVPYEQYF

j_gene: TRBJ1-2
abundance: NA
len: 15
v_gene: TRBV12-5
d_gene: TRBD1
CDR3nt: TGTGCTAGTGGTTTGCCCCTTCCAGGGGGAGATGGCTACACCTTC
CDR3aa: CASGLPLPGGDGYTF

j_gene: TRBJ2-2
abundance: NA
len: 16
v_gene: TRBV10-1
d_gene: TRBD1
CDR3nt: TGCGCCAGCAGTGAGAGAGTGACAGGGGATACCGGGGAGCTGTTTTTT
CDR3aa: CASSERVTGDTGELFF

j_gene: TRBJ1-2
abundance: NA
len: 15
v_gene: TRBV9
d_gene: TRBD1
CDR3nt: TGTGCCAGCAGCCCTCGGACAGGGGAGGACAATGGCTACACCTTC
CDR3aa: CASSPRTGEDNGYTF

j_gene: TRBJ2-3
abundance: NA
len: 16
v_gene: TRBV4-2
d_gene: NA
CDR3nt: TGTGCCAGCAGCCAAGATCAGGAAGCGGGCACAGATACGCAGTATTTT
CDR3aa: CASSQDQEAGTDTQYF

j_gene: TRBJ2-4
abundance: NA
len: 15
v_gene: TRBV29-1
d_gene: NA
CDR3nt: TGCAGCGCCGGAGGTGGGACACTAGCCAAAAACATTCAGTACTTC
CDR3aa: CSAGGGTLAKNIQYF

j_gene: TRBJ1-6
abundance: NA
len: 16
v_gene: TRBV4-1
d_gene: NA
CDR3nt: TGCGCCAGCAGCCACAAGATTGGGAGCATTAATTCACCCCTCCACTTT
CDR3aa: CASSHKIGSINSPLHF

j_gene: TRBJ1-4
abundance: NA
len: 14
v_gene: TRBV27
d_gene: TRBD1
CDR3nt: TGTGCCAGCAGTTCGGACAGGAACAATGAAAAACTGTTTTTT
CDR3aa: CASSSDRNNEKLFF

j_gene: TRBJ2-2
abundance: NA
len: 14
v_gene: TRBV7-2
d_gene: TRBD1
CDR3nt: TGTGCCAGCATGAAGGGGGCAAACACCGGGGAGCTGTTTTTT
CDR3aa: CASMKGANTGELFF